The rows below give T cell receptor beta chains drawn from one sample of a study of blood T cell repertoires in COVID-19. Data came from immunoSEQ multiplex PCR; TCRdb stores just in-frame clones and leaves some out. The profile shows about 40,000 clones, about 90% of them singletons. The sample comprised peripheral blood. Every receptor here comes from a woman aged 30 to 39 in a cohort sampled during active COVID-19. Both conserved end residues are part of each CDR3. D genes are given only for firm matches. Size values are once, few and many counts, or a class for expanded clones, and some rows have none.

d_gene: TRBD1; v_gene: TRBV18; j_gene: TRBJ1-6; abundance: .; CDR3aa: CASSSIRVRQGNSPLHF; CDR3nt: TGTGCCAGCTCATCCATCCGGGTCAGACAGGGTAATTCACCCCTCCACTTT
d_gene: .; v_gene: TRBV6-6; j_gene: TRBJ1-1; abundance: .; CDR3aa: CASSAPDRVNTEAFF; CDR3nt: TGTGCCAGCAGCGCCCCGGACAGAGTGAACACTGAAGCTTTCTTT
d_gene: .; v_gene: TRBV25-1; j_gene: TRBJ2-2; abundance: .; CDR3aa: CASSAPIGAGAQRRELFF; CDR3nt: TGTGCCAGCAGTGCCCCCATTGGCGCGGGGGCGCAACGGCGGGAGCTGTTTTTT
d_gene: .; v_gene: TRBV28; j_gene: TRBJ2-7; abundance: .; CDR3aa: CASTVGVHEQYF; CDR3nt: TGTGCCAGCACTGTGGGAGTACACGAGCAGTACTTC
d_gene: .; v_gene: TRBV30; j_gene: TRBJ1-1; abundance: once; CDR3aa: CAWSVSRNTEAFF; CDR3nt: TGTGCCTGGAGCGTCTCTCGGAACACTGAAGCTTTCTTT
d_gene: TRBD2; v_gene: TRBV6-5; j_gene: TRBJ2-7; abundance: .; CDR3aa: CASSLTSRPYEQYF; CDR3nt: TGTGCCAGCAGCTTGACTAGCCGGCCCTACGAGCAGTACTTC
d_gene: .; v_gene: TRBV7-3; j_gene: TRBJ2-1; abundance: once; CDR3aa: CASSLLTLGNEQFF; CDR3nt: TGTGCCAGCAGCCTGCTGACCCTAGGCAATGAGCAGTTCTTC
d_gene: TRBD1; v_gene: TRBV5-4; j_gene: TRBJ2-7; abundance: .; CDR3aa: CASSLPGTAYEQYF; CDR3nt: TGTGCCAGCAGCTTGCCCGGGACAGCCTACGAGCAGTACTTC
d_gene: .; v_gene: TRBV10-3; j_gene: TRBJ2-7; abundance: .; CDR3aa: CAISEYKGLGEQYF; CDR3nt: TGTGCCATCAGTGAGTACAAGGGGCTCGGGGAGCAGTACTTC
d_gene: .; v_gene: TRBV5-8; j_gene: TRBJ2-1; abundance: .; CDR3aa: CASSWGLYNEQFF; CDR3nt: TGTGCCAGCAGCTGGGGACTGTACAATGAGCAGTTCTTC
d_gene: .; v_gene: TRBV19; j_gene: TRBJ2-1; abundance: .; CDR3aa: CASGERWNEQFF; CDR3nt: TGTGCCAGTGGAGAACGGTGGAATGAGCAGTTCTTC
d_gene: TRBD2; v_gene: TRBV9; j_gene: TRBJ2-2; abundance: .; CDR3aa: CASSVTGGLTGELFF; CDR3nt: TGTGCCAGCAGCGTAACGGGAGGGCTCACCGGGGAGCTGTTTTTT
d_gene: TRBD1; v_gene: TRBV2; j_gene: TRBJ2-4; abundance: .; CDR3aa: CASSDIDRGLAKNIQYF; CDR3nt: TGTGCCAGCAGTGATATTGACAGGGGGCTAGCCAAAAACATTCAGTACTTC
d_gene: TRBD1; v_gene: TRBV7-6; j_gene: TRBJ2-7; abundance: .; CDR3aa: CASSRGTGARDEQYF; CDR3nt: TGTGCCAGCAGCCGGGGGACAGGGGCAAGAGACGAGCAGTACTTC
d_gene: .; v_gene: TRBV4-3; j_gene: TRBJ1-2; abundance: .; CDR3aa: CASSQQGYGGYTF; CDR3nt: TGCGCCAGCAGCCAGCAGGGTTATGGTGGCTACACCTTC
d_gene: .; v_gene: TRBV3-1/TRBV3-2; j_gene: TRBJ2-5; abundance: .; CDR3aa: CASSRMAPGAQYF; CDR3nt: TGTGCCAGCAGCCGAATGGCCCCAGGGGCCCAGTACTTC
d_gene: TRBD1; v_gene: TRBV7-8; j_gene: TRBJ1-5; abundance: .; CDR3aa: CASSLAGTGVAANQPQHF; CDR3nt: TGTGCCAGCAGCTTAGCGGGGACAGGGGTAGCCGCAAATCAGCCCCAGCATTTT
d_gene: TRBD2; v_gene: TRBV6-6; j_gene: TRBJ2-1; abundance: .; CDR3aa: CASSPLAGGPNEQFF; CDR3nt: TGTGCCAGCAGTCCACTAGCGGGAGGGCCAAATGAGCAGTTCTTC
d_gene: .; v_gene: TRBV4-1; j_gene: TRBJ1-2; abundance: .; CDR3aa: CASSLRSDHNRIGYGYTF; CDR3nt: TGCGCCAGCAGCCTTAGATCCGATCACAACAGGATCGGCTATGGCTACACCTTC
d_gene: TRBD2; v_gene: TRBV5-1; j_gene: TRBJ2-3; abundance: .; CDR3aa: CASSPSVTSSDTQYF; CDR3nt: TGCGCCAGCAGCCCCTCTGTGACTAGCTCAGATACGCAGTATTTT
d_gene: .; v_gene: TRBV10-1; j_gene: TRBJ1-5; abundance: .; CDR3aa: CASSDGEDFPFYSNQPQHF; CDR3nt: TGCGCCAGCAGTGATGGGGAGGACTTCCCTTTCTATAGCAATCAGCCCCAGCATTTT
d_gene: TRBD2; v_gene: TRBV5-1; j_gene: TRBJ2-3; abundance: .; CDR3aa: CASSSSSGSRDTQYF; CDR3nt: TGCGCCAGCAGCTCTTCTAGCGGGAGTCGGGATACGCAGTATTTT
d_gene: .; v_gene: TRBV21-1; j_gene: TRBJ1-5; abundance: .; CDR3aa: CASSKPNHGISSNQPQHF; CDR3nt: TGTGCCAGCAGCAAACCCAATCACGGGATAAGCAGCAATCAGCCCCAGCATTTT
d_gene: TRBD1; v_gene: TRBV9; j_gene: TRBJ2-2; abundance: .; CDR3aa: CASSGNSGTGNTGELFF; CDR3nt: TGTGCCAGCAGCGGGAACTCGGGGACAGGCAACACCGGGGAGCTGTTTTTT
d_gene: .; v_gene: TRBV10-1; j_gene: TRBJ2-2; abundance: .; CDR3aa: CASSSSWRHNTGELFF; CDR3nt: TGCGCCAGCAGCTCCAGCTGGAGGCATAACACCGGGGAGCTGTTTTTT
d_gene: TRBD1; v_gene: TRBV2; j_gene: TRBJ2-7; abundance: .; CDR3aa: CASTEDRGRHYF; CDR3nt: TGTGCCAGCACCGAGGACAGGGGCCGCCATTACTTC
d_gene: .; v_gene: TRBV30; j_gene: TRBJ1-3; abundance: .; CDR3aa: CAWSHGGGPSSGNTIYF; CDR3nt: TGTGCCTGGAGTCATGGCGGGGGCCCGAGCTCTGGAAACACCATATATTTT
d_gene: TRBD1; v_gene: TRBV14; j_gene: TRBJ1-2; abundance: .; CDR3aa: CASSPTGQGEPGYTF; CDR3nt: TGTGCCAGCAGTCCGACCGGACAGGGAGAGCCGGGCTACACCTTC
d_gene: .; v_gene: TRBV5-6; j_gene: TRBJ1-1; abundance: .; CDR3aa: CASSLGRHLNTEAFF; CDR3nt: TGTGCCAGCAGCTTGGGGCGACACTTGAACACTGAAGCTTTCTTT
d_gene: .; v_gene: TRBV11-2; j_gene: TRBJ2-1; abundance: .; CDR3aa: CASSSPARADYNEQFF; CDR3nt: TGTGCCAGCAGCTCCCCCGCGAGAGCGGACTACAATGAGCAGTTCTTC
d_gene: TRBD1; v_gene: TRBV5-6; j_gene: TRBJ2-1; abundance: .; CDR3aa: CASITVGGRNNEQFF; CDR3nt: TGTGCCAGCATCACAGTAGGGGGCAGAAACAATGAGCAGTTCTTC
d_gene: .; v_gene: TRBV7-9; j_gene: TRBJ2-7; abundance: .; CDR3aa: CASSLVSGSYEQYF; CDR3nt: TGTGCCAGCAGCTTAGTTTCGGGGAGCTACGAGCAGTACTTC
d_gene: TRBD2; v_gene: TRBV9; j_gene: TRBJ2-1; abundance: .; CDR3aa: CASSLRLAAYNEQFF; CDR3nt: TGTGCCAGCAGCCTCCGACTAGCGGCCTACAATGAGCAGTTCTTC
d_gene: TRBD1; v_gene: TRBV7-2; j_gene: TRBJ2-7; abundance: .; CDR3aa: CASRPGTGFYEQYF; CDR3nt: TGTGCCAGCAGGCCCGGGACAGGGTTTTACGAGCAGTACTTC
d_gene: .; v_gene: TRBV11-3; j_gene: TRBJ2-5; abundance: .; CDR3aa: CASSLGGANQETQYF; CDR3nt: TGTGCCAGCAGCTTAGGCGGGGCCAACCAAGAGACCCAGTACTTC
d_gene: TRBD1; v_gene: TRBV6-5; j_gene: TRBJ1-1; abundance: few; CDR3aa: CASSSLDRGSEAFF; CDR3nt: TGTGCCAGCAGTTCGCTGGACAGGGGGAGTGAAGCTTTCTTT
d_gene: TRBD2; v_gene: TRBV9; j_gene: TRBJ2-1; abundance: once; CDR3aa: CASSPSRGSGLAGVINEQFF; CDR3nt: TGTGCCAGCAGCCCATCCAGGGGGTCAGGACTAGCGGGAGTCATCAATGAGCAGTTCTTC
d_gene: TRBD2; v_gene: TRBV9; j_gene: TRBJ2-7; abundance: once; CDR3aa: CASSVESGSGYEQYF; CDR3nt: TGTGCCAGCAGCGTAGAGAGCGGGAGCGGTTACGAGCAGTACTTC
d_gene: TRBD1; v_gene: TRBV12-3/TRBV12-4; j_gene: TRBJ2-1; abundance: .; CDR3aa: CASSFGRGLEQFF; CDR3nt: TGTGCCAGCAGTTTCGGCAGGGGGCTTGAGCAGTTCTTC
d_gene: .; v_gene: TRBV6-6; j_gene: TRBJ1-5; abundance: .; CDR3aa: CASRTANQPQHF; CDR3nt: TGTGCCAGCAGGACAGCTAATCAGCCCCAGCATTTT
d_gene: TRBD2; v_gene: TRBV7-2; j_gene: TRBJ2-7; abundance: .; CDR3aa: CASSLDTLAGVPYEQYF; CDR3nt: TGTGCCAGCAGCTTAGATACTCTAGCGGGAGTCCCCTACGAGCAGTACTTC
d_gene: .; v_gene: TRBV6-5; j_gene: TRBJ1-1; abundance: .; CDR3aa: CASSYNRNTEAFF; CDR3nt: TGTGCCAGCAGTTATAACAGAAACACTGAAGCTTTCTTT
d_gene: TRBD2; v_gene: TRBV3-1/TRBV3-2; j_gene: TRBJ2-3; abundance: .; CDR3aa: CASSPQAGGPRDTQYF; CDR3nt: TGTGCCAGCAGCCCCCAAGCGGGAGGGCCGAGAGATACGCAGTATTTT
d_gene: .; v_gene: TRBV28; j_gene: TRBJ1-1; abundance: .; CDR3aa: CASSDLLASAEAFF; CDR3nt: TGTGCCAGCAGCGACCTCTTGGCAAGCGCTGAAGCTTTCTTT
d_gene: .; v_gene: TRBV2; j_gene: TRBJ1-2; abundance: .; CDR3aa: CASSPDGGPGGYTF; CDR3nt: TGTGCCAGCAGTCCAGATGGAGGGCCGGGAGGCTACACCTTC
d_gene: TRBD1; v_gene: TRBV11-3; j_gene: TRBJ1-2; abundance: .; CDR3aa: CASSLGQDRIGYTF; CDR3nt: TGTGCCAGCAGCCTTGGACAGGACCGTATTGGCTACACCTTC
d_gene: .; v_gene: TRBV2; j_gene: TRBJ1-1; abundance: .; CDR3aa: CASSFGILTEAFF; CDR3nt: TGTGCCAGCAGTTTCGGGATCCTTACTGAAGCTTTCTTT
d_gene: TRBD1; v_gene: TRBV24-1; j_gene: TRBJ1-2; abundance: .; CDR3aa: CATSEPDRAGYTF; CDR3nt: TGTGCCACCAGTGAACCCGACAGGGCCGGCTACACCTTC
d_gene: .; v_gene: TRBV7-2; j_gene: TRBJ1-2; abundance: .; CDR3aa: CASSLDGGQGGYTF; CDR3nt: TGTGCCAGCAGCTTAGACGGGGGGCAAGGTGGCTACACCTTC
d_gene: TRBD2; v_gene: TRBV3-1/TRBV3-2; j_gene: TRBJ2-2; abundance: .; CDR3aa: CASSTPSGRWDTGELFF; CDR3nt: TGTGCCAGCAGCACCCCTAGCGGGAGATGGGACACCGGGGAGCTGTTTTTT
d_gene: TRBD1; v_gene: TRBV5-1; j_gene: TRBJ2-5; abundance: .; CDR3aa: CASSRDSIQETQYF; CDR3nt: TGCGCCAGCAGTCGGGACAGTATACAAGAGACCCAGTACTTC
d_gene: .; v_gene: TRBV6-5; j_gene: TRBJ2-3; abundance: .; CDR3aa: CASSPGGDTDTQYF; CDR3nt: TGTGCCAGCAGTCCAGGAGGGGACACAGATACGCAGTATTTT
d_gene: TRBD1; v_gene: TRBV4-1; j_gene: TRBJ1-6; abundance: .; CDR3aa: CASSQDRRQGAFNSPLHF; CDR3nt: TGCGCCAGCAGCCAAGATAGGCGACAGGGGGCATTTAATTCACCCCTCCACTTT